These T cell receptor beta chains were read from a single sample in a study of PD-L1 blockade in urothelial cancer. The table came from immunoSEQ multiplex PCR; TCRdb's copy has only in-frame clones and leaves some out. The sample includes about 63,000 clones, 81% of them seen just once. The sequencing here drew on PBMCs, taken around atezolizumab (anti-PD-L1) treatment. All receptors derive from a man between 65 and 85 years old with urothelial cancer. Both conserved end residues are part of each CDR3. Each record gives: D gene, clone size, V gene, J gene, CDR3 DNA, CDR3 protein. The D gene is left open where the match is weak. Clone size is given for some rows only: seen once, a few or many times, or a class if the clone is expanded.

D gene: TRBD1
clone size: -
V gene: TRBV7-3
J gene: TRBJ2-1
CDR3 DNA: TGTGCCAGCAGCTTAAGATTGGGACAGGGGGCCGGGAATGAGCAGTTCTTC
CDR3 protein: CASSLRLGQGAGNEQFF

D gene: -
clone size: few
V gene: TRBV5-1
J gene: TRBJ2-3
CDR3 DNA: TGCGCCAGCAGCTCGGATCTGCCAGGGGATACGCAGTATTTT
CDR3 protein: CASSSDLPGDTQYF

D gene: TRBD2
clone size: -
V gene: TRBV5-1
J gene: TRBJ2-3
CDR3 DNA: TGCGCCAGCAGCCAGGGACTAGCGGAAGTAGGCACAGATACGCAGTATTTT
CDR3 protein: CASSQGLAEVGTDTQYF

D gene: TRBD2
clone size: -
V gene: TRBV7-3
J gene: TRBJ2-2
CDR3 DNA: TGTGCCAGCAGCTTAGGCACTGGACTAGCGGCCACCGGGGAGCTGTTTTTT
CDR3 protein: CASSLGTGLAATGELFF

D gene: -
clone size: -
V gene: TRBV5-1
J gene: TRBJ2-1
CDR3 DNA: TGCGCCAGCAGCTTGGCGTCACAACAGGGAGGGAACAATGAGCAGTTCTTC
CDR3 protein: CASSLASQQGGNNEQFF

D gene: -
clone size: many
V gene: TRBV5-6
J gene: TRBJ2-7
CDR3 DNA: TGTGCCAGCAGCCGACTACAGGGACCCGAGCAGTACTTC
CDR3 protein: CASSRLQGPEQYF

D gene: TRBD2
clone size: -
V gene: TRBV6-5
J gene: TRBJ2-1
CDR3 DNA: TGTGCCAGCAGTTGGGGACTAGCGGGGGGGAATGAGCAGTTCTTC
CDR3 protein: CASSWGLAGGNEQFF

D gene: TRBD2
clone size: -
V gene: TRBV11-3
J gene: TRBJ2-7
CDR3 DNA: TGTGCCAGCAGGGGGACTAGCGCCAGGCACGAGCAGTACTTC
CDR3 protein: CASRGTSARHEQYF

D gene: -
clone size: -
V gene: TRBV4-2
J gene: TRBJ2-1
CDR3 DNA: TGTGCCAGCAGCCAAGAGACGGGAGAGAGTGAGCAGTTCTTC
CDR3 protein: CASSQETGESEQFF

D gene: TRBD1
clone size: -
V gene: TRBV5-1
J gene: TRBJ1-5
CDR3 DNA: TGCGCCAGCAGCTTGGGGCCCGCGGGACAGGGGAAGCCCCAGCATTTT
CDR3 protein: CASSLGPAGQGKPQHF

D gene: TRBD1
clone size: -
V gene: TRBV11-2
J gene: TRBJ1-1
CDR3 DNA: TGTGCCAGCAGCTTAAGGGACAGGATGAACACTGAAGCTTTCTTT
CDR3 protein: CASSLRDRMNTEAFF

D gene: TRBD2
clone size: -
V gene: TRBV27
J gene: TRBJ2-5
CDR3 DNA: TGTGCCAGCGTGAAGCGGGAGTTTGAGACCCAGTACTTC
CDR3 protein: CASVKREFETQYF

D gene: -
clone size: -
V gene: TRBV7-6
J gene: TRBJ2-1
CDR3 DNA: TGTGCCAGCAGCTTACCACCGGGAAAAGGTAGCGATGAGCAGTTCTTC
CDR3 protein: CASSLPPGKGSDEQFF

D gene: -
clone size: -
V gene: TRBV5-1
J gene: TRBJ1-2
CDR3 DNA: TGCGCCAGCAGCTTGGGGGGCATAGACTATGGCTACACCTTC
CDR3 protein: CASSLGGIDYGYTF

D gene: -
clone size: -
V gene: TRBV7-9
J gene: TRBJ2-7
CDR3 DNA: TGTGCCAGCAGCTTCCGGGAACAGGGCTACGAGCAGTACTTC
CDR3 protein: CASSFREQGYEQYF

D gene: TRBD1
clone size: -
V gene: TRBV6-6
J gene: TRBJ2-5
CDR3 DNA: TGTGCCAGCAGACCCGACAGGGGGCAGGAGACCCAGTACTTC
CDR3 protein: CASRPDRGQETQYF

D gene: -
clone size: few
V gene: TRBV29-1
J gene: TRBJ1-2
CDR3 DNA: TGCAGCGTTTCCCGGGTGGGCTATGGCTACACCTTC
CDR3 protein: CSVSRVGYGYTF

D gene: -
clone size: -
V gene: TRBV7-2
J gene: TRBJ2-2
CDR3 DNA: TGTGCCAGCAGCTCCTCAACAGAGGGTTCCGGGGAGCTGTTTTTT
CDR3 protein: CASSSSTEGSGELFF

D gene: -
clone size: -
V gene: TRBV5-4
J gene: TRBJ2-1
CDR3 DNA: TGTGCCAGCAGCTTTTTACAGGCCAGCTCCTACAATGAGCAGTTCTTC
CDR3 protein: CASSFLQASSYNEQFF

D gene: TRBD1
clone size: -
V gene: TRBV6-1
J gene: TRBJ2-7
CDR3 DNA: TGTGCCAGCAGTGAAGTGTTCATCGGGACAGCCTCCTACGAGCAGTACTTC
CDR3 protein: CASSEVFIGTASYEQYF

D gene: -
clone size: -
V gene: TRBV6-6
J gene: TRBJ1-1
CDR3 DNA: TGTGCCAGCAGCACCGACAGTGAAGCTTTCTTT
CDR3 protein: CASSTDSEAFF

D gene: TRBD1
clone size: -
V gene: TRBV4-2
J gene: TRBJ1-1
CDR3 DNA: TGTGCCAGCAGCCAAGATTGGACAGGGGGAGCTTTCTTT
CDR3 protein: CASSQDWTGGAFF